A selection of T cell receptor beta chains follows, all from one sample in a study of cytomegalovirus exposure and HLA in healthy donors. Assay: immunoSEQ multiplex PCR; the TCRdb copy retains only in-frame clones and omits some. The table lists some 78,000 clones, 90% to 96% of them singletons. Sequenced sample: PBMCs. The source is a man between 18 and 35 years old in good health and CMV-seropositive. The CDR3 runs from the conserved cysteine through the conserved F or W. Each record gives: clone size, J gene, V gene, D gene, CDR3 protein, CDR3 DNA. D genes are given only for firm matches. Rows may omit the clone size; those that give it use once, few, many or a size class.

clone size: NA; J gene: TRBJ1-1; V gene: TRBV28; D gene: NA; CDR3 protein: CASRLAGWKTEAFF; CDR3 DNA: TGTGCCAGCAGGTTGGCGGGGTGGAAAACTGAAGCTTTCTTT
clone size: NA; J gene: TRBJ1-1; V gene: TRBV6-5; D gene: TRBD1; CDR3 protein: CASSHPRTGNTEAFF; CDR3 DNA: TGTGCCAGCAGCCACCCAAGGACAGGGAACACTGAAGCTTTCTTT
clone size: NA; J gene: TRBJ2-1; V gene: TRBV19; D gene: TRBD2; CDR3 protein: CASSGTSGRLYNEQFF; CDR3 DNA: TGTGCCAGTAGTGGTACTAGCGGGAGGTTGTACAATGAGCAGTTCTTC
clone size: NA; J gene: TRBJ2-1; V gene: TRBV5-1; D gene: NA; CDR3 protein: CASSLDGGQNNEQFF; CDR3 DNA: TGCGCCAGCAGCTTGGATGGCGGGCAAAACAATGAGCAGTTCTTC
clone size: NA; J gene: TRBJ2-3; V gene: TRBV4-1; D gene: NA; CDR3 protein: CASSQLPTDTQYF; CDR3 DNA: TGCGCCAGCAGCCAACTACCCACAGATACGCAGTATTTT
clone size: NA; J gene: TRBJ2-7; V gene: TRBV7-2; D gene: NA; CDR3 protein: CASSLAMSYEQYF; CDR3 DNA: TGTGCCAGCAGCTTAGCGATGAGCTACGAGCAGTACTTC
clone size: once; J gene: TRBJ1-4; V gene: TRBV15; D gene: NA; CDR3 protein: CATSRGDGYRNEKLFF; CDR3 DNA: TGTGCCACCAGCAGAGGTGACGGGTACCGTAATGAAAAACTGTTTTTT
clone size: NA; J gene: TRBJ1-2; V gene: TRBV2; D gene: NA; CDR3 protein: CASSGPGQGSTGYTF; CDR3 DNA: TGTGCCAGCAGTGGACCGGGACAAGGTTCCACAGGCTACACCTTC
clone size: NA; J gene: TRBJ2-1; V gene: TRBV6-1; D gene: NA; CDR3 protein: CASSEMLTAGRVDEQFF; CDR3 DNA: TGTGCCAGCAGTGAAATGTTGACAGCCGGCCGAGTGGATGAGCAGTTCTTC
clone size: NA; J gene: TRBJ2-7; V gene: TRBV5-1; D gene: TRBD2; CDR3 protein: CASSSTSGNEQYF; CDR3 DNA: TGCGCCAGCAGCTCGACTAGCGGGAACGAGCAGTACTTC
clone size: NA; J gene: TRBJ2-7; V gene: TRBV29-1; D gene: NA; CDR3 protein: CSVVADVYEQYF; CDR3 DNA: TGCAGCGTTGTAGCCGATGTCTACGAGCAGTACTTC
clone size: once; J gene: TRBJ2-1; V gene: TRBV7-9; D gene: NA; CDR3 protein: CASSGKGGDYNEQFF; CDR3 DNA: TGTGCCAGCAGCGGAAAGGGAGGCGACTACAATGAGCAGTTCTTC
clone size: NA; J gene: TRBJ2-4; V gene: TRBV11-2; D gene: NA; CDR3 protein: CASSETLAKNIQYF; CDR3 DNA: TGTGCCAGCAGCGAGACTTTAGCCAAAAACATTCAGTACTTC
clone size: NA; J gene: TRBJ2-7; V gene: TRBV27; D gene: NA; CDR3 protein: CASSLKGARSGSSYEQYF; CDR3 DNA: TGTGCCAGCAGTTTAAAGGGGGCTCGGAGCGGGAGTTCCTACGAGCAGTACTTC
clone size: NA; J gene: TRBJ1-5; V gene: TRBV28; D gene: NA; CDR3 protein: CASAASGTLTNQPQHF; CDR3 DNA: TGTGCCAGCGCAGCTTCCGGGACACTCACAAATCAGCCCCAGCATTTT
clone size: NA; J gene: TRBJ2-1; V gene: TRBV9; D gene: NA; CDR3 protein: CASSGGATGRMNEQFF; CDR3 DNA: TGTGCCAGCAGCGGGGGCGCTACCGGGAGAATGAATGAGCAGTTCTTC
clone size: NA; J gene: TRBJ1-5; V gene: TRBV19; D gene: NA; CDR3 protein: CASSTGTIRRNQPQHF; CDR3 DNA: TGTGCCAGTAGTACGGGGACAATTCGGCGCAATCAGCCCCAGCATTTT
clone size: once; J gene: TRBJ2-7; V gene: TRBV10-2; D gene: TRBD1; CDR3 protein: CASRIAGTASYEQYF; CDR3 DNA: TGCGCCAGCAGAATCGCAGGGACAGCCTCCTACGAGCAGTACTTC
clone size: NA; J gene: TRBJ2-2; V gene: TRBV7-2; D gene: NA; CDR3 protein: CASSLDVRGGGELFF; CDR3 DNA: TGTGCCAGCAGCTTAGATGTCAGGGGCGGCGGGGAGCTGTTTTTT
clone size: NA; J gene: TRBJ2-7; V gene: TRBV7-9; D gene: NA; CDR3 protein: CASSLLSAGVNEQYF; CDR3 DNA: TGTGCCAGCAGCTTACTCTCAGCGGGCGTCAACGAGCAGTACTTC
clone size: NA; J gene: TRBJ2-1; V gene: TRBV30; D gene: NA; CDR3 protein: CAWSGPSGGLFF; CDR3 DNA: TGTGCCTGGAGTGGCCCATCCGGAGGGCTGTTCTTC
clone size: once; J gene: TRBJ2-1; V gene: TRBV18; D gene: TRBD2; CDR3 protein: CASSPPRTSGRAKTNEQFF; CDR3 DNA: TGTGCCAGCTCACCACCCAGGACTAGCGGGAGGGCCAAGACCAATGAGCAGTTCTTC
clone size: NA; J gene: TRBJ2-7; V gene: TRBV27; D gene: NA; CDR3 protein: CASFSLARYEQYF; CDR3 DNA: TGTGCCAGCTTCAGTCTAGCCCGCTACGAGCAGTACTTC
clone size: once; J gene: TRBJ1-1; V gene: TRBV19; D gene: NA; CDR3 protein: CASSYQGNTEAFF; CDR3 DNA: TGTGCCAGTAGTTACCAGGGCAACACTGAAGCTTTCTTT
clone size: NA; J gene: TRBJ2-7; V gene: TRBV10-3; D gene: NA; CDR3 protein: CAISESTTGAYEQYF; CDR3 DNA: TGTGCCATCAGTGAGTCTACCACGGGAGCCTACGAGCAGTACTTC
clone size: NA; J gene: TRBJ2-4; V gene: TRBV5-4; D gene: NA; CDR3 protein: CASSSGTTRNIQYF; CDR3 DNA: TGTGCCAGCAGCTCGGGTACCACGAGGAACATTCAGTACTTC
clone size: NA; J gene: TRBJ1-1; V gene: TRBV6-6; D gene: NA; CDR3 protein: CARGRGLSGSTEAFF; CDR3 DNA: TGTGCCAGAGGTAGGGGGTTGAGCGGCAGCACTGAAGCTTTCTTT
clone size: NA; J gene: TRBJ1-2; V gene: TRBV6-5; D gene: NA; CDR3 protein: CASTDTGNYGYTF; CDR3 DNA: TGTGCCAGCACGGACACGGGTAACTATGGCTACACCTTC
clone size: NA; J gene: TRBJ2-7; V gene: TRBV5-4; D gene: TRBD2; CDR3 protein: CASSLGLASYEQYF; CDR3 DNA: TGTGCCAGCAGCTTGGGACTAGCCTCCTACGAGCAGTACTTC
clone size: NA; J gene: TRBJ1-1; V gene: TRBV6-6; D gene: NA; CDR3 protein: CASSYLNTEAFF; CDR3 DNA: TGTGCCAGCAGTTACCTTAACACTGAAGCTTTCTTT
clone size: NA; J gene: TRBJ1-5; V gene: TRBV15; D gene: TRBD1; CDR3 protein: CATSPSTGGSLPQHF; CDR3 DNA: TGTGCCACCTCACCCTCTACAGGGGGCTCATTGCCCCAGCATTTT
clone size: NA; J gene: TRBJ2-3; V gene: TRBV11-2; D gene: TRBD2; CDR3 protein: CASSKLAGERDTQYF; CDR3 DNA: TGTGCCAGCAGCAAACTAGCGGGAGAGAGAGATACGCAGTATTTT
clone size: NA; J gene: TRBJ1-1; V gene: TRBV25-1; D gene: NA; CDR3 protein: CATQIDSVNTEAFF; CDR3 DNA: TGTGCCACCCAAATAGACAGTGTGAACACTGAAGCTTTCTTT
clone size: NA; J gene: TRBJ2-5; V gene: TRBV28; D gene: TRBD2; CDR3 protein: CAGSSNSGSAETQYF; CDR3 DNA: TGTGCCGGCAGTTCGAATAGCGGGAGCGCGGAGACCCAGTACTTC
clone size: NA; J gene: TRBJ1-1; V gene: TRBV9; D gene: TRBD1; CDR3 protein: CASSVGVPGGTEAFF; CDR3 DNA: TGTGCCAGCAGCGTAGGCGTCCCAGGGGGCACTGAAGCTTTCTTT
clone size: NA; J gene: TRBJ2-1; V gene: TRBV9; D gene: NA; CDR3 protein: CASSTTLGQMIQFF; CDR3 DNA: TGTGCCAGCAGCACCACTTTGGGGCAGATGATTCAGTTCTTC
clone size: NA; J gene: TRBJ2-7; V gene: TRBV5-1; D gene: TRBD2; CDR3 protein: CASSMLAGGWYEQYF; CDR3 DNA: TGCGCCAGCAGCATGCTAGCGGGAGGTTGGTACGAGCAGTACTTC
clone size: NA; J gene: TRBJ2-3; V gene: TRBV14; D gene: TRBD2; CDR3 protein: CASSPGRDTQYF; CDR3 DNA: TGTGCCAGCAGCCCCGGGAGGGATACGCAGTATTTT
clone size: NA; J gene: TRBJ1-4; V gene: TRBV30; D gene: NA; CDR3 protein: CAWRKDVAGKNEKLFF; CDR3 DNA: TGTGCCTGGAGGAAGGATGTGGCAGGGAAGAATGAAAAACTGTTTTTT
clone size: NA; J gene: TRBJ2-7; V gene: TRBV6-5; D gene: TRBD2; CDR3 protein: CASSERGYYEQYF; CDR3 DNA: TGTGCCAGCAGCGAGCGGGGATACTACGAGCAGTACTTC
clone size: NA; J gene: TRBJ2-5; V gene: TRBV29-1; D gene: TRBD2; CDR3 protein: CSAASGRVQETQYF; CDR3 DNA: TGCAGCGCGGCTAGCGGGAGGGTCCAAGAGACCCAGTACTTC